The entry that follows covers one T cell receptor beta chain sequence. No cognate antigen has been identified for it. One base away there is no much larger clone; base qualities are not given. TCR-beta CDR3 regions were amplified from genomic DNA with the immunoSEQ v4 bias-controlled multiplex PCR assay, run blinded to group allocation. To estimate nucleated cell and T cell quantities per sample, reference gene primers were included together with the TCR-beta primers. Sequencing of the libraries was performed on an Illumina MiSeq with a 100-cycle paired-end protocol. Processing in the source paper ran as follows. The immunoSEQ Analyzer software was used to calculate diversity and richness, with richness measured by iChao1 and clonality based on Pielou evenness and Shannon diversity (range 0-1, where higher values mean less diversity). CDR3 amino acid sequences together with V/J genes were queried against VDJdb for CMV, EBV and influenza A specificities, with confidence 3 and substitution 2 applied. The Morisita-Horn index was used to measure TCR-beta amino acid clonotype overlap among the villitis of unknown etiology, infectious villitis and control repertoires. TCRdb stores this immuneACCESS table with in-frame sequences only. Part of the clones is absent; in the studies checked, under half of the shortfall reflects unresolved V genes, and no reason is known for the rest. D and trimming come from the DNA, and the V and J calls and clone size come from that table. This sample is represented by roughly 3,000 clones; roughly 79% of them were singletons. The ten largest clonotypes hold approximately 20% of the sample.

Five infectious villitis placentae were included, four with confirmed cytomegalovirus and one with Toxoplasma gondii, and were not matched to other groups. The mothers in the infectious villitis group were younger, had smaller fetuses, and delivered preterm or had intrauterine demise in a couple of cases. Placentae were collected after delivery and examined grossly and histologically before archival tissue was selected. Five 10-micron scrolls were cut from each FFPE block, and DNA was then isolated using the AllPrep DNA/RNA FFPE Tissue kit. DNA concentration and purity were evaluated by NanoDrop, whereas RNA quality was assessed on a Bioanalyzer. This entry is derived from a study of T cells in placental villitis. Regarding the study in general: The study tested an allograft-versus-infection hypothesis by comparing placental TCR-beta repertoires in villitis of unknown etiology, unaffected controls matched for gestational age, and infectious villitis. Overall study outcomes, separate from this receptor: Higher CMV-specific clone frequencies were found in infectious CMV cases than in villitis of unknown etiology (about 0.01 vs 0.001), and no difference in CMV-specific clone frequencies was seen between villitis of unknown etiology and controls. Sequencing bulk tissue could not tell helper, regulatory or cytotoxic T cells apart, could not separate maternal from fetal T cells, and left out gamma-delta receptors. Because the paraffin blocks included small amounts of decidua, some of the captured T cells, particularly in controls, may have been decidual rather than villous infiltrates.

The clonotype was recovered from a human patient with infectious villitis; the placental T cells may come from both mother and fetus. Sequenced: placental tissue containing maternal and fetal cells.

The DNA sequence reads TGTGCCAGCAGTTTCCGAACTCCCCGGCAGATGAACACTGAAGCTTTCTTT. Translated, this is CASSFRTPRQMNTEAFF. The rearranged segments are TRBV27 and TRBJ1-1; confidence is insufficient to name the D gene. The CDR3 contains 17 residues, cysteine and phenylalanine counted. Only the CDR3 part of the read is kept: 51 bases, read in frame from the first base. The germline V gene (reference sequence) specifies MNHEY as CDR1 and SMNVEV as CDR2. The V end loses 3 bases and the J end loses 0 bases, and a stretch of 17 bases separates them.